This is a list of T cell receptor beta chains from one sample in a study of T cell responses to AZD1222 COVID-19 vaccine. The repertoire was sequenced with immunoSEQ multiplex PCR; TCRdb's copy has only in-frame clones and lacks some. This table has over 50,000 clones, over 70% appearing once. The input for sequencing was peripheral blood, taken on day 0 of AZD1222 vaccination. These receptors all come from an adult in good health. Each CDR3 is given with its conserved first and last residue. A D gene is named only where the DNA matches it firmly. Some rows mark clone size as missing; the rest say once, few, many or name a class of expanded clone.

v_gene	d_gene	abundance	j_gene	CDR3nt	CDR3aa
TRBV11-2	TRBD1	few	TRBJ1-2	TGTGCCAGCAGCGTGGAGGGGGCCCCTAACTATGGCTACACCTTC	CASSVEGAPNYGYTF
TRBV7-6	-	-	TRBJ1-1	TGTGCCAGCAGTTTTAGCTGGGAGACTGAAGCTTTCTTT	CASSFSWETEAFF
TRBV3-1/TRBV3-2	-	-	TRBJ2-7	TGTGCCAGCAGCCCCTCAGCTTTCCTGGAGCAGTACTTC	CASSPSAFLEQYF
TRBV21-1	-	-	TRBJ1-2	TGTCGGCTTTGGTTGGGCTATGGCTACACCTTC	CRLWLGYGYTF
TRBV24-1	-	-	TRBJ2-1	TGTGCCACCAGTGAATCCTCCTACAATGAGCAGTTCTTC	CATSESSYNEQFF
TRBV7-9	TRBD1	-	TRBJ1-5	TGTGCCAGCAGCTTGGGACAGGGTTGGCATCAGCCCCAGCATTTT	CASSLGQGWHQPQHF
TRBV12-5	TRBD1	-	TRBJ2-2	TGTGCTAGCTCAACAGGGGGTGGGGCCGGGGAGCTGTTTTTT	CASSTGGGAGELFF
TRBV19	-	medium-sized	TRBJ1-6	TGTGCCAGTGGAATAGTCCCAGGGGAGTATTCACCCCTCCACTTT	CASGIVPGEYSPLHF
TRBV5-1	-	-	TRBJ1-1	TGCGCCAGCAGCTTGCAGGGTGGGGAGAACACTGAAGCTTTCTTT	CASSLQGGENTEAFF
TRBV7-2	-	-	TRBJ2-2	TGTGCCAGCAGCTTACGCCCGGGAGTACTCGGCGGGGAGCTGTTTTTT	CASSLRPGVLGGELFF
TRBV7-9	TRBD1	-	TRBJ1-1	TGTGCCAGCAGCCCATCCATGCCGGGACAGGGAGGGAACACTGAAGCTTTCTTT	CASSPSMPGQGGNTEAFF
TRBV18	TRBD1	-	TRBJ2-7	TGTGCCAGCTCCCCAGTCCTAAGACAGGGAAGATTTTTGGGAGAGCAGTACTTC	CASSPVLRQGRFLGEQYF
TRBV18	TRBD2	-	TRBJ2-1	TGTGCCAGCGCCCCCGCGGCGGGGGGGGTTATCGGGCAGTTCTTC	CASAPAAGGVIGQFF
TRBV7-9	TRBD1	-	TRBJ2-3	TGTGCCAGCAGCATAAGGACAGGGGGAAACGGGGATACGCAGTATTTT	CASSIRTGGNGDTQYF
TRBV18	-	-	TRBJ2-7	TGTGCCAGCTCACCAGCGACAGCCTGGAGCGAGCAGTACTTC	CASSPATAWSEQYF
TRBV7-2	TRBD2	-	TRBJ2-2	TGTGCCACCACCCAGCGGGGCACCGGGGAGCTGTTTTTT	CATTQRGTGELFF
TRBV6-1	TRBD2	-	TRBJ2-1	TGTGCCAGCAGTGGGGGACTAGCGGGAGCCGGGAATGAGCAGTTCTTC	CASSGGLAGAGNEQFF
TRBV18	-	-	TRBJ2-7	TGTGCCAGCTCACAGGAGCCATACGAGCAGTACTTC	CASSQEPYEQYF
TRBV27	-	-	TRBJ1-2	TGTGCCAGCAGTTTAACGGCTACGAGCTATGGCTACACCTTC	CASSLTATSYGYTF
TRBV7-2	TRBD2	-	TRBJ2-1	TGTGCCAGCAGCTTAGCGGGGGGGAACGCAGTCTACAATGAGCAGTTCTTC	CASSLAGGNAVYNEQFF
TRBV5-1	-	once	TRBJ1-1	TGCGCCAGCAGCTTGGCGATGGACGGGACTGAAGCTTTCTTT	CASSLAMDGTEAFF
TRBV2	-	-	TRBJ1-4	TGTGCCAGCAGTGCGCAAACAACTAATGAAAAACTGTTTTTT	CASSAQTTNEKLFF